This T cell receptor (beta chain) was sequenced in a study of identical twins. As concerns this clonotype: What it binds is unknown.

Germline lookup yields CDR1 DFQATT and CDR2 SNEGSKA (reference sequence). Unmatched junction bases numbered 6, after V lost 2 bases and J lost 5 bases. The CDR3 totals 15 residues. Study results and caveats: Whereas memory repertoires showed no such difference, abundant cord blood beta clonotypes carried fewer insertions.

TCRdb reanalysed the 5' RACE reads using MiXCR and keeps one entry per CDR3 protein. The sample holds fewer than 900,000 distinct CDR3 sequences, 21% seen once. These data were also filed under a second study, of T cells expressing NK-cell markers. In that study: The study sequenced eight donors, seven HCMV-seropositive and one seronegative.

The chain carries TRBV20-1 and TRBJ2-1; 10 nucleotides line up with TRBD2. The sample comprised PBMCs. This TCR derives from a woman between 18 and 29 years old in good health. CDR3 bases: TGCAGTGCTAGACTTAGCGGGAGGTCCCACAATGAGCAGTTCTTC. Translating gives CSARLSGRSHNEQFF.